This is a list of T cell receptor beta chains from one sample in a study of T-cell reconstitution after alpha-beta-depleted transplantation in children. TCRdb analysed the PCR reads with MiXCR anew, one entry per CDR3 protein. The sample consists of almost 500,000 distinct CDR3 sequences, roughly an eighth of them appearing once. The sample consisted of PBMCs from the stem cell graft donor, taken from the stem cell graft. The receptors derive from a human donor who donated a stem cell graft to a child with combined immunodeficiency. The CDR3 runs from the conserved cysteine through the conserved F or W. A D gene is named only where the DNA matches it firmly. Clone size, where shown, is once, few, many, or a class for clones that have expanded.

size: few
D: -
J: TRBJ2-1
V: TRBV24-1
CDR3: CATSAPVNNEQFF
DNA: TGTGCCACCAGTGCCCCAGTAAACAATGAGCAGTTCTTC

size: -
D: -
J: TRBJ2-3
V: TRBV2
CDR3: CASSVLAGGTDTQYF
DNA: TGTGCCAGCAGTGTTTTGGCAGGGGGCACAGATACGCAGTATTTT

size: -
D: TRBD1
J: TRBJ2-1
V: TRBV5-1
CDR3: CASRGQQSSYNEQFF
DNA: TGCGCCAGCAGGGGACAGCAGAGCTCCTACAATGAGCAGTTCTTC

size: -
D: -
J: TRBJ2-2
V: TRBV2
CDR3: CASSGGAHPTGELFF
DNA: TGTGCCAGCAGTGGAGGGGCCCACCCCACCGGGGAGCTGTTTTTT

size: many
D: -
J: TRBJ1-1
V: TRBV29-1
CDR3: CSVGAGVDTEAFF
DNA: TGCAGCGTTGGTGCTGGCGTGGACACTGAAGCTTTCTTT

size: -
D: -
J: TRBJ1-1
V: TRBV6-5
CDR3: CASSSTGGPNTEAFF
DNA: TGTGCCAGCAGTTCGACAGGCGGCCCGAACACTGAAGCTTTCTTT

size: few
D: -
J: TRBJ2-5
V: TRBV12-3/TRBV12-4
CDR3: CASSLNSFGETQYF
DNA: TGTGCCAGCAGTTTGAATTCCTTTGGAGAGACCCAGTACTTC

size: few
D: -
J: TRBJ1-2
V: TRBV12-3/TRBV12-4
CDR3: CASSLEEGLIYGYTF
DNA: TGTGCCAGCAGTTTAGAGGAGGGGTTAATCTATGGCTACACCTTC

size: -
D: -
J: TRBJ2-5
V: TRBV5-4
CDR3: CASSLPGRETQYF
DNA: TGTGCCAGCAGCTTGCCAGGGCGGGAGACCCAGTACTTC

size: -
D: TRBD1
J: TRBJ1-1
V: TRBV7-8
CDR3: CASSEGDGQVPEAFF
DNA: TGTGCCAGCAGCGAAGGGGACGGACAGGTCCCTGAAGCTTTCTTT

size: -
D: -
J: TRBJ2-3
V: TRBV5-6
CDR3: CASSLEQDNLNTQYF
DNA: TGTGCCAGCAGCTTGGAACAGGACAATTTGAATACGCAGTATTTT

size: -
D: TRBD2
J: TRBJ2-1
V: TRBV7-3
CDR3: CASSPTSGNAYNEQFF
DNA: TGTGCCAGCAGCCCGACTAGCGGGAACGCCTACAATGAGCAGTTCTTC

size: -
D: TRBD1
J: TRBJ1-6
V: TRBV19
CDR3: CATSIGQGAGNSPLHF
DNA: TGTGCCACCTCTATCGGACAGGGGGCAGGTAATTCACCCCTCCACTTT

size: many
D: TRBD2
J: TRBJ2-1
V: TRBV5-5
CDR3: CASREREGNEQFF
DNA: TGTGCCAGCAGGGAGCGGGAGGGAAACGAGCAGTTCTTC

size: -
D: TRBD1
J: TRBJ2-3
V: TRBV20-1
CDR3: CSARGPPWTGGTDTQYF
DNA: TGCAGTGCTAGAGGCCCTCCTTGGACAGGGGGCACAGATACGCAGTATTTT

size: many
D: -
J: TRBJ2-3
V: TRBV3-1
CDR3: CASTERALSTDTQYF
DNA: TGTGCCAGCACTGAGCGGGCCCTAAGCACAGATACGCAGTATTTT

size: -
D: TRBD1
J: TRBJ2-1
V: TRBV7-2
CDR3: CASSFAGQGASYNEQFF
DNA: TGTGCCAGCAGCTTCGCGGGACAGGGGGCTTCCTACAATGAGCAGTTCTTC

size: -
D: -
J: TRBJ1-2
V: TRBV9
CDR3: CASSVVQGDGYTF
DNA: TGTGCCAGCAGCGTAGTACAGGGCGATGGCTACACCTTC

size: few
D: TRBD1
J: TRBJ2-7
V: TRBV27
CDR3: CASSFGTAIYEQYF
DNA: TGTGCCAGCAGTTTCGGGACAGCGATCTACGAGCAGTACTTC

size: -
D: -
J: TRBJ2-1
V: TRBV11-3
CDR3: CASSLRETEQFF
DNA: TGTGCCAGCAGCTTACGAGAGACTGAGCAGTTCTTC

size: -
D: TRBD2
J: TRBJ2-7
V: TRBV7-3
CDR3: CASSLSGGISYEQYF
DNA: TGTGCCAGCAGCTTAAGCGGGGGGATCTCCTACGAGCAGTACTTC

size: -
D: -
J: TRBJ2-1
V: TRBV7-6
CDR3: CASSLWGHGSNEQFF
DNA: TGTGCCAGCAGCTTATGGGGGCATGGGTCGAATGAGCAGTTCTTC

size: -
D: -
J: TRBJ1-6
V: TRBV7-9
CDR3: CASSLGVRSPLHF
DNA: TGTGCCAGCAGCTTAGGAGTCCGTTCACCCCTCCACTTT

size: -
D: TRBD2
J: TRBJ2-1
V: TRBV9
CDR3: CASSVGGGRGEQFF
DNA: TGTGCCAGCAGCGTAGGGGGAGGGCGGGGTGAGCAGTTCTTC

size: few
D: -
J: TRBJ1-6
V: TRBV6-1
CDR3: CASTRGGDNGSPLHF
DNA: TGTGCCAGCACCCGGGGTGGAGATAACGGCTCACCCCTCCACTTT

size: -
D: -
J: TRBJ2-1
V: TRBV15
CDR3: CATSRQDIYNEQFF
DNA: TGTGCCACCAGCAGGCAGGATATCTACAATGAGCAGTTCTTC

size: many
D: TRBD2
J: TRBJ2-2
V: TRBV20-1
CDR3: CSALAGGTGELFF
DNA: TGCAGTGCTTTAGCGGGTGGCACCGGGGAGCTGTTTTTT

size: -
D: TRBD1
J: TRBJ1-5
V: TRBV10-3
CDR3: CAIRGQGGNQPQHF
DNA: TGTGCCATCAGGGGACAGGGCGGCAATCAGCCCCAGCATTTT

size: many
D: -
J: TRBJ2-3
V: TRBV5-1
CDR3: CASSLNTGRTDTQYF
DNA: TGCGCCAGCAGCCTGAACACCGGTCGAACAGATACGCAGTATTTT

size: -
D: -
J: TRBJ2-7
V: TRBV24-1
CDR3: CATSSVRAGTYEQYF
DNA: TGTGCCACCAGTAGTGTTAGGGCAGGAACCTACGAGCAGTACTTC

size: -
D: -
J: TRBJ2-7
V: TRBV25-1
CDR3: CASSGTGSFNEQYF
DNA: TGTGCCAGCAGTGGCACCGGGAGTTTCAACGAGCAGTACTTC

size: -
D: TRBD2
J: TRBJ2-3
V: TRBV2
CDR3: CASSERSGGARDTQYF
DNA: TGTGCCAGCAGTGAGCGTAGCGGGGGGGCCCGAGATACGCAGTATTTT

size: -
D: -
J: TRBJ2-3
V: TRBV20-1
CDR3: CSAETQGGTDTQYF
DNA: TGCAGTGCTGAAACTCAGGGGGGGACAGATACGCAGTATTTT

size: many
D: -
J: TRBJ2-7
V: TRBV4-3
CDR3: CASSQDILREQYF
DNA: TGCGCCAGCAGCCAAGACATACTGCGAGAGCAGTACTTC

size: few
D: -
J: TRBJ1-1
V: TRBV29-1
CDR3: CSVPENTEAFF
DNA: TGCAGCGTTCCAGAGAACACTGAAGCTTTCTTT

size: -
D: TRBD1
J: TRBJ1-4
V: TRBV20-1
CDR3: CSASQTGAGEKLFF
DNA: TGCAGTGCTAGTCAAACAGGGGCCGGTGAAAAACTGTTTTTT

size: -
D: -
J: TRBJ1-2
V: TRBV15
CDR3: CATSRGTPDSGYGYTF
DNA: TGTGCCACCAGCAGGGGAACCCCGGATTCGGGCTATGGCTACACCTTC

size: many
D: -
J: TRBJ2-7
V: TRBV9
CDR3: CASSVGLAYEQYF
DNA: TGTGCCAGCAGCGTAGGTCTAGCGTACGAGCAGTACTTC

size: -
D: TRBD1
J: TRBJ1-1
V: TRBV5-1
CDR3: CVSSLARQGMNTEAFF
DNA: TGCGTCAGCAGCTTGGCCAGACAGGGAATGAACACTGAAGCTTTCTTT

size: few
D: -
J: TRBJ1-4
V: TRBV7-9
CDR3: CASIGGGGEKLFF
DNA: TGTGCCTCCATCGGGGGGGGCGGCGAAAAACTGTTTTTT

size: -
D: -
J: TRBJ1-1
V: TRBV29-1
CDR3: CSARIDTEAFF
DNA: TGCAGCGCTAGAATAGACACTGAAGCTTTCTTT

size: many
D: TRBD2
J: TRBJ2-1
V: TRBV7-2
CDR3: CASRPSGGVDNEQFF
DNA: TGTGCCAGCAGACCTAGCGGGGGGGTCGACAATGAGCAGTTCTTC

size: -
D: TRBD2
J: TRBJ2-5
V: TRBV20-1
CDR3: CSARVLAGGQETQYF
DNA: TGCAGTGCTAGAGTGTTAGCGGGGGGCCAAGAGACCCAGTACTTC